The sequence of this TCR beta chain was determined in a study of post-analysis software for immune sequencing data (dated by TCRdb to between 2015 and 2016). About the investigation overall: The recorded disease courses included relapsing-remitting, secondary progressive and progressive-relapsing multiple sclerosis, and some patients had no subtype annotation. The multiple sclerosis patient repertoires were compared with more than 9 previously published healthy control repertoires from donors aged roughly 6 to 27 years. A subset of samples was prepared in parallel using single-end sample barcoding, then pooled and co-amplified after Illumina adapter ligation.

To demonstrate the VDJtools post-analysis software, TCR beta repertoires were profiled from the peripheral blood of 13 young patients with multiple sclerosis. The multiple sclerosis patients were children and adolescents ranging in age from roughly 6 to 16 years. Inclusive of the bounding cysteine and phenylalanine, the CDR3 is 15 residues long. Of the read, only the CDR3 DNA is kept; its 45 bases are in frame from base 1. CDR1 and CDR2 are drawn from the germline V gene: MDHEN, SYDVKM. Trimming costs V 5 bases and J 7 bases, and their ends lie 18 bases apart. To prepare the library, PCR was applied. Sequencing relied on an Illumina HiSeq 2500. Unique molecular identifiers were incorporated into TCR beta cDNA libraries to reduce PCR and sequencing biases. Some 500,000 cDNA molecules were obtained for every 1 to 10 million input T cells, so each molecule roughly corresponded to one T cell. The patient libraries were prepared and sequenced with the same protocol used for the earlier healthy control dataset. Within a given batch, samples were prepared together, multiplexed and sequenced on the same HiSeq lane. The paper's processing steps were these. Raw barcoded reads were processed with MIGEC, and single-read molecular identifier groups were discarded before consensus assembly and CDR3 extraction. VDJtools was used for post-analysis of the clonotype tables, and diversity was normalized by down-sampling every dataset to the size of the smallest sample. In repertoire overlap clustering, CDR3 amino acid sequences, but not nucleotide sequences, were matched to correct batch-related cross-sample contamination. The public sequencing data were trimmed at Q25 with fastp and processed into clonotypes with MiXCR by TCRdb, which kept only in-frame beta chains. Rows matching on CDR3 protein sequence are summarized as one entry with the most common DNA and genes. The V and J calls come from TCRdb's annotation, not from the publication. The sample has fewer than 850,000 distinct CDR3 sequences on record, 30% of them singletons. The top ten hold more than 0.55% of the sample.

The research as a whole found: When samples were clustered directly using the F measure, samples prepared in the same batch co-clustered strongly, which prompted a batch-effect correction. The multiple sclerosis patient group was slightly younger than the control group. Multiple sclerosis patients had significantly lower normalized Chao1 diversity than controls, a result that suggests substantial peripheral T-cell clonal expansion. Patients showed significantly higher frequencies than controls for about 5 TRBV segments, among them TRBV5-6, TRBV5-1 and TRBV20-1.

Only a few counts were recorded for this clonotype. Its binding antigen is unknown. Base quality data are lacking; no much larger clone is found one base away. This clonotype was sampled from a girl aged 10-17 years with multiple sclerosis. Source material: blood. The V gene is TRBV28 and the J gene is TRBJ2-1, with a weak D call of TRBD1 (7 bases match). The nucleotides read TGTGCCAGCAGTCCCCTCAGGGGGGTATGGAATGAGCAGTTCTTC. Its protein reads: CASSPLRGVWNEQFF.